Shown below are 18 T cell receptor beta chains from a single sample sequenced in a study of technical replicates of blood from several donors. Profiled with immunoSEQ multiplex PCR; TCRdb holds only in-frame clones, not every one. Here the sample spans some 64,000 clones, around 97% being singletons. The specimen sequenced was T cells isolated from PBMCs. The receptors were sampled from a human donor in good health.

The chain combines TRBV7-9 with TRBJ1-3; D unresolved. This CDR3 region has 16 residues. Germline V CDR1 and CDR2: SEHNR, FQNEAQ (reference sequence). Trimming cost V 6 bases and J 0 bases, with 15 bases left between them. CDR3 in DNA: TGTGCCAGCAGTTCCACGTACGGGATCTCTGGAAACACCATATATTTT. Protein product: CASSSTYGISGNTIYF.

CDR3 in amino acids: CASSASGGKETQYF. For the CDR3, the DNA is TGTGCCAGCAGTGCTAGCGGAGGAAAAGAGACCCAGTACTTC. V usage is TRBV25-1 and J usage is TRBJ2-5; 7 nucleotides line up with TRBD2. Germline V gene sequence: CDR1 MGHDK, CDR2 SYGVNS. The V segment lost 4 bases and the J segment 3 bases; nucleotides outside the gene matches: 5. This CDR3 is built from 14 residues. Drawing the rest from reference TRBV25-1 and TRBJ2-5, the complete variable domain is EADIYQTPRYLVIGTGKKITLECSQTMGHDKMYWYQQDPGMELHLIHYSYGVNSTEKGDLSSESTVSRIRTEHFPLTLESARPSHTSQYLCASSASGGKETQYFGPGTRLLVL.

This rearrangement joins TRBV2 to TRBJ2-7; D gene ambiguous. The CDR3 runs 12 residues. From germline, CDR1 is SNHLY and CDR2 FYNNEI. Trimming stripped 7 bases from V and 1 base from J, with 8 bases between. CDR3 nucleotide sequence: TGTGCCAGCATTCGAGCTTCCTACGAGCAGTACTTC. It specifies CASIRASYEQYF.

The chain recombines TRBV27 with TRBJ2-2; no firm D call. The CDR3 is 15 amino acids. The V and J ends lost 6 bases and 2 bases respectively, with 13 bases between them. Germline assignment: CDR1 MNHEY and CDR2 SMNVEV (reference sequence). The CDR3, as DNA: TGTGCCAGCAGCTTTCTCAACGGTAACACCGGGGAGCTGTTTTTT. The encoded protein is CASSFLNGNTGELFF.

V is TRBV19 and J is TRBJ1-1; TRBD1 is a possible D gene (6 bases). There are 15 residues in the CDR3. Germline V gene sequence: CDR1 LNHDA, CDR2 SQIVND (reference sequence). V was cut by 5 bases and J by 5 bases, with 18 bases left in between. As DNA, the CDR3 is TGTGCCAGTAGTCTGCCACAGGGAGAGGGGACTGAAGCTTTCTTT. This codes for CASSLPQGEGTEAFF.

V gene TRBV7-9 combines with J gene TRBJ2-5, with D perhaps TRBD2 (6 bases). The V gene lost 5 bases and the J gene lost 9 bases, with 25 bases spanning the gap. Germline values: CDR1 SEHNR, CDR2 FQNEAQ (reference sequence). The CDR3 is 16 amino acids. CDR3 nucleotide sequence: TGTGCCAGCAGCGACGCGGGACGGCCCCCGACGTTGGCCCAGTACTTC. Translating it yields CASSDAGRPPTLAQYF.

V is TRBV7-8 and J is TRBJ2-5, with D possibly TRBD1 on 6 matching bases. The ends were cut back, 4 bases at V and 4 bases at J, with 13 bases in the middle. The CDR3 runs to 14 residues. Germline assignment: CDR1 SGHVS and CDR2 FQNEAQ. The CDR3 spells CASSYAGESETQYF. The CDR3 DNA sequence: TGTGCCAGCAGCTACGCAGGGGAGTCAGAGACCCAGTACTTC.

V gene TRBV11-3 combines with J gene TRBJ1-1; no clear D gene. The germline V gene encodes CDR1 SGHNT and CDR2 YENEEA. Trimming took off 4 bases at V and 7 bases at J, with 16 bases between the two ends. The CDR3 consists of 14 residues. The CDR3 loop reads CASSSPGLSSEAFF. The CDR3 DNA is TGTGCCAGCAGCTCTCCCGGACTTAGTAGTGAAGCTTTCTTT.

Remarks on this clone: An end of the junction does not agree with germline; a read error may underlie this. This chain links TRBV7-9 with TRBJ2-5; 7 positions match TRBD2. The CDR3 has 14 amino acids. Germline V gives CDR1 SEHNR, CDR2 FQNEAQ (reference sequence). The CDR3 loop reads CASSVRASGQQKDF. The DNA of the CDR3 is TGTGCCAGCAGCGTCAGGGCTAGCGGACAACAAAAGGACTTC.

V gene TRBV27 combines with J gene TRBJ2-7, with a weak D call TRBD1 (5 bases). CDR1 and CDR2 (germline): MNHEY, SMNVEV (reference sequence). The V end lost 5 bases, the J end lost 2 bases, and 16 bases lay between the germline ends. The length of the CDR3 is 15 residues. CDR3: CASSVQARATYEQYF. The CDR3 region has the DNA TGTGCCAGCAGTGTACAGGCCCGAGCCACCTACGAGCAGTACTTC.

In its sample, this clone was seen once. The CDR3 reads CASSRGSYEQYF. The CDR3 DNA reads TGTGCCAGCAGCAGAGGGTCCTACGAGCAGTACTTC. The gene calls are TRBV28 and TRBJ2-7, with D possibly being TRBD2 (5 bases). Trimming removed 6 bases from V and 1 base from J, with 7 bases in between. Germline CDR1 is MDHEN and CDR2 is SYDVKM. The CDR3 consists of 12 residues.

The CDR3 loop is CASSLSARSNQPQHF. CDR3 coding DNA: TGTGCCAGCAGTTTATCCGCCAGATCTAATCAGCCCCAGCATTTT. The chain carries TRBV27 and TRBJ1-5; D is ambiguous. The CDR3 spans 15 residues. CDR1 is MNHEY and CDR2 is SMNVEV in the germline V gene (reference sequence). Trimming took off 0 bases at V and 4 bases at J, with 10 bases between the two ends.

The table lists this clone with a count of one. This chain joins TRBV29-1 and TRBJ2-7, with 8 bases fitting TRBD1. Germline trimming cut 5 bases from V and 3 bases from J; bases unmatched to any gene: 3. In germline, CDR1 is SQVTM, CDR2 ANQGSEA. The CDR3 contains 12 residues. DNA of the CDR3: TGCAGCGTTCTTACAGGGGGCTACGAGCAGTACTTC. This translates into CSVLTGGYEQYF.

The rearrangement links TRBV14 to TRBJ2-7; 8 positions match TRBD2. The V segment lost 2 bases and the J segment 4 bases; nucleotides outside the gene matches: 10. CDR3 length equals 16 residues. Germline V lookup: CDR1 SGHDN, CDR2 FVKESK. The CDR3, as DNA: TGTGCCAGCAGCCAAAGGACTAGCTTACTACCTTACGAGCAGTACTTC. This codes for CASSQRTSLLPYEQYF. The full variable domain, its missing parts supplied by reference TRBV14 and TRBJ2-7, is EAGVTQFPSHSVIEKGQTVTLRCDPISGHDNLYWYRRVMGKEIKFLLHFVKESKQDESGMPNNRFLAERTGGTYSTLKVQPAELEDSGVYFCASSQRTSLLPYEQYFGPGTRLTVT.

This chain connects TRBV7-2 to TRBJ2-2; D is uncertain. This CDR3 comprises 13 residues. V was pared by 4 bases and J by 9 bases, with 12 bases between. The germline gives CDR1 SGHTA, CDR2 FQGNSA. In DNA form, the CDR3 reads TGTGCCAGCAGCTCCGGGTCGTCCCGGGAGCTGTTTTTT. This gives the protein CASSSGSSRELFF.

The chain couples TRBV10-3 to TRBJ1-5; TRBD1 matches at 8 bases. CDR1 ENHRY and CDR2 SYGVKD come from the germline V gene. The junction had 4 bases not matched to a gene; V was cut back by 4 bases and J by 5 bases. CDR3 length: 14 residues. CDR3 sequence: CAISGQGIDQPQHF. The CDR3 DNA follows: TGTGCCATCAGTGGACAGGGGATCGATCAGCCCCAGCATTTT.

The chain couples TRBV6-5 to TRBJ2-2; 7 bases are a match to TRBD2. With V trimmed by 2 bases and J by 1 base, 1 base remained unmatched. Germline V gives CDR1 MNHEY, CDR2 SVGAGI. The CDR3 runs 15 residues. This chain's CDR3 is CASSYASGNTGELFF. CDR3 DNA sequence: TGTGCCAGCAGTTACGCTAGCGGGAACACCGGGGAGCTGTTTTTT.

The chain is built from TRBV27 and TRBJ2-1; possible D gene TRBD1, 6 bases. CDR1 MNHEY and CDR2 SMNVEV come from the germline V gene (reference sequence). The CDR3 has 17 amino acids. V shed 2 bases and J shed 3 bases, with 17 bases lying between them. DNA of the CDR3: TGTGCCAGCAGTTTAGGGGGACACTCGGGTAACTACAATGAGCAGTTCTTC. This codes for CASSLGGHSGNYNEQFF.